Presented here are 18 T cell receptor beta chains from one specimen sequenced in a study of T cell clusters in autoimmune cytopenias. TRB rearrangements were amplified by touch-down multiplex PCR with mixed TRB-A/B primers. TCRdb reanalyzed the multiplex PCR reads and collapses them to one entry per CDR3 protein, without DNA. This sample's table has about 8,300 distinct CDR3 sequences. Each sample's input was 200 to 300 ng genomic DNA, 35,000 to 40,000 genome equivalents. The sequenced sample was peripheral blood. The receptors shown here come from a human donor with an autoimmune cytopenia or autoimmune hepatitis (not recorded which).

By frequency, this clonotype registers medium-sized (0.01 to 0.1%). The CDR3 loop is CSVALISGYNEQFF. V and J are TRBV29-1 and TRBJ2-1. The CDR3 is 14 amino acids. The V gene's germline CDR1 is SQVTM and CDR2 ANQGSEA.

The CDR3 is CASIRGAGDTQYF. This chain links TRBV2 with TRBJ2-3; TCRdb reports TRBD1, a call that lacks DNA to check it against. Per germline, CDR1 SNHLY and CDR2 FYNNEI. CDR3 length: 13 amino acids. Looking up the rest from reference TRBV2 and TRBJ2-3 gives the full variable domain: EPEVTQTPSHQVTQMGQEVILRCVPISNHLYFYWYRQILGQKVEFLVSFYNNEISEKSEIFDDQFSVERPDGSNFTLKIRSTKLEDSAMYFCASIRGAGDTQYFGPGTRLTVL.

This clonotype registers medium-sized (0.01 to 0.1%) by frequency. The genes are TRBV6-5 and TRBJ2-3. The CDR3 is 15 residues long. Germline lookup yields CDR1 MNHEY and CDR2 SVGAGI. CDR3 sequence reads: CASSYSSESTDTQYF.

Considering frequency, this clonotype is medium-sized. The chain uses TRBV6-1 and TRBJ1-6. The CDR3 totals 12 residues. CDR1 is MNHNS, CDR2 SASEGT, per germline. CDR3: CASSDRTSPLHF.

This clonotype counts as medium-sized (0.01 to 0.1%) by frequency. The chain links TRBV18 to TRBJ2-7; TCRdb selects TRBD1, and the lack of DNA leaves this call unchecked. The CDR3 runs 16 residues. Germline values: CDR1 KGHSH, CDR2 LQKENI. The CDR3 sequence: CASSPPGTGALYEQYF.

V is TRBV19 and J is TRBJ1-2. This CDR3 contains 16 residues. Germline lookup yields CDR1 LNHDA and CDR2 SQIVND (reference sequence). CDR3 sequence reads: CASSIDPLGHDYGYTF.

In terms of frequency, this clonotype is medium-sized. J is TRBJ2-1 and V is TRBV6-2 or TRBV6-3; TCRdb reports TRBD2, a call that lacks DNA to check it against. This CDR3 has 16 amino acids. The germline gives CDR1 MNHEY, CDR2 SVGEGT. This CDR3 is CASSRPGLAVFHEQFF.

This clonotype is labeled medium-sized based on frequency. CDR3 sequence reads: CASSLSSLVNTEAFF. The rearrangement links TRBV27 to TRBJ1-1. CDR1 and CDR2 (germline): MNHEY, SMNVEV (reference sequence). The CDR3 sequence is 15 residues long.

The gene calls are TRBV6-2 or TRBV6-3 and TRBJ1-1; TCRdb reports TRBD1, a call that lacks DNA to check it against. Germline CDR1 MNHEY, CDR2 SVGEGT. This CDR3 comprises 13 residues. The CDR3 region is CASSPKGGTEAFF.

The rearrangement joins TRBV20-1 to TRBJ1-5. CDR1 DFQATT and CDR2 SNEGSKA come from the germline V gene (reference sequence). This CDR3 comprises 12 residues. CDR3 sequence: CSARSGNQPQHF.

This clonotype is labeled medium-sized based on frequency. The rearrangement links TRBV12-3 or TRBV12-4 to TRBJ2-1; the TCRdb D gene call, TRBD1, has no DNA to confirm it. This CDR3 has 13 residues. CDR3 sequence: CASSLGQFNEQFF.

In terms of frequency, this clonotype is medium-sized. The V call is TRBV18, the J call TRBJ2-2; with no DNA, the TCRdb D assignment of TRBD1 cannot be verified. The germline gives CDR1 KGHSH, CDR2 LQKENI. The CDR3 spans 17 residues. The CDR3 here is CASSPSMGRGSTGELFF. The full variable domain, completed using reference TRBV18 and TRBJ2-2, is NAGVMQNPRHLVRRRGQEARLRCSPMKGHSHVYWYRQLPEEGLKFMVYLQKENIIDESGMPKERFSAEFPKEGPSILRIQQVVRGDSAAYFCASSPSMGRGSTGELFFGEGSRLTVL.

This clonotype counts as medium-sized by frequency. V usage is TRBV12-3 or TRBV12-4 and J usage is TRBJ2-2. CDR3 size: 13 residues. This CDR3 is CASSSTTAGELFF.

This rearrangement joins TRBV6-2 or TRBV6-3 to TRBJ2-7; the TRBD1 assignment by TCRdb is unverifiable without DNA. The CDR3 spans 13 residues. In germline, CDR1 is MNHEY, CDR2 SVGEGT. CDR3 protein: CASRPSGQDEQYF.

Measured by frequency, this clonotype is medium-sized. The gene calls are TRBV6-5 and TRBJ2-2. Germline-derived CDR1 and CDR2 are MNHEY and SVGAGI. The CDR3 length is 13 residues. This CDR3 reads CASSYWGPGELFF.

This clonotype is identified as medium-sized from frequency. This rearrangement joins TRBV6-5 to TRBJ1-1; TCRdb calls TRBD1, which cannot be checked without DNA. The CDR3 is 14 residues long. Germline CDR1 and CDR2: MNHEY and SVGAGI. The CDR3 is CASSPRDRGGTAFF.

The gene calls are TRBV7-2 and TRBJ2-1; the D call from TCRdb, TRBD1, cannot be confirmed without DNA. CDR1 is SGHTA, CDR2 FQGNSA, per germline. The length of the CDR3 is 15 residues. The CDR3 spells CASSLVGVTFDEQFF. The full variable domain, with the rest looked up from reference TRBV7-2 and TRBJ2-1, is GAGVSQSPSNKVTEKGKDVELRCDPISGHTALYWYRQSLGQGLEFLIYFQGNSAPDKSGLPSDRFSAERTGGSVSTLTIQRTQQEDSAVYLCASSLVGVTFDEQFFGPGTRLTVL.

Judged by frequency, this clonotype is medium-sized. The CDR3 loop is CSVEDQSPNYGYTF. The J gene is TRBJ1-2, the V gene TRBV29-1. The germline gives CDR1 SQVTM, CDR2 ANQGSEA. The CDR3 contains 14 residues.